This T cell receptor beta chain was observed in a study of OX40 agonist ivuxolimab in advanced cancers. Whole-study context: The dose-escalation cohort had hepatocellular carcinoma, melanoma, renal cell or head and neck cancer. Study findings and constraints: The 0.1-3.0 mg/kg partial responders had among the lowest clonal expansion. No antigen was identified for the clonally expanded peripheral T cells.

Trimming left V 1 base short and J 1 base short, with 9 bases between. The CDR3 has 14 amino acids. CDR1 SGHRS and CDR2 YFSETQ come from the germline V gene. As concerns this clone: Its antigen is not known.

Profiling relied on immunoSEQ multiplex PCR, and the TCRdb table lists in-frame clones only, not all of them. The sample shows 100,000 to 120,000 clones, approximately 90% of them seen only once. The TCR comes from an adult with an advanced solid tumor such as melanoma, head and neck, liver or kidney cancer. This specimen was CD4+ or CD8+ T cells sorted from blood, taken in a trial of the OX40 agonist ivuxolimab. This sequence joins TRBV5-1 and TRBJ2-7, with a tentative D call TRBD1 (5 bases). The CDR3 region is CASSLTGISYEQYF. Written as DNA, the CDR3 is TGCGCCAGCAGCTTGACAGGTATATCCTACGAGCAGTACTTC. The full variable domain, rest sourced from reference TRBV5-1 and TRBJ2-7, is KAGVTQTPRYLIKTRGQQVTLSCSPISGHRSVSWYQQTPGQGLQFLFEYFSETQRNKGNFPGRFSGRQFSNSRSEMNVSTLELGDSALYLCASSLTGISYEQYFGPGTRLTVT.